What follows are 22 T cell receptor beta chains derived from one specimen sequenced in a study of cytomegalovirus exposure and HLA in healthy donors. This PCR relied on a set of 60 Vbeta primers and 13 Jbeta primers. Generated by immunoSEQ multiplex PCR, the TCRdb table keeps only in-frame clones and is missing some. This table holds approximately 89,000 clones, approximately 80% found once. The sequenced sample was PBMCs. These receptors were taken from a human donor in good health.

The V gene is TRBV5-1, the J gene TRBJ2-1, with a tentative D call TRBD1 (6 bases). V dropped 3 bases and J dropped 2 bases, with 12 bases sitting between them. Per germline, CDR1 SGHRS and CDR2 YFSETQ. This CDR3 has 15 residues. The CDR3 reads CASSSQGTTYNEQFF. DNA for the CDR3: TGCGCCAGCAGCTCACAGGGAACCACCTACAATGAGCAGTTCTTC.

The CDR3: CASSEDRTYEQYF. Written as DNA, the CDR3 is TGTGCCAGCAGCGAGGACAGGACCTACGAGCAGTACTTC. The chain carries TRBV2 and TRBJ2-7, with 7 bases identical to TRBD1. V shed 6 bases and J 2 bases; nucleotides not matched to a gene: 4. The CDR3 extends over 13 amino acids. Germline V CDR1 and CDR2: SNHLY, FYNNEI.

DNA of the CDR3: TGTGCCAGCAGCTTAGGAATTACAGGGGGGAGCGAGCAGTACTTC. This translates into CASSLGITGGSEQYF. The chain carries TRBV7-2 and TRBJ2-7, with 8 bases that match TRBD1. This CDR3 contains 15 residues. The V gene end was trimmed by 1 base and the J gene end by 6 bases; junction bases not matched to a gene: 8. Per germline, CDR1 SGHTA and CDR2 FQGNSA.

This chain connects TRBV19 to TRBJ2-7; D may be TRBD2 (5 bases). Trimming removed 1 base at V and 2 bases at J, with 9 bases between. This CDR3 has 14 amino acids. Germline loops: CDR1 LNHDA, CDR2 SQIVND (reference sequence). The CDR3 coding sequence is TGTGCCAGTAGTATAGTTGCGGGTACCTACGAGCAGTACTTC. Translating gives CASSIVAGTYEQYF.

The chain combines TRBV9 with TRBJ1-2; 7 bases line up with TRBD1. The germline V gene has CDR1 SGDLS and CDR2 YYNGEE. This CDR3 region has 13 residues. Losses at the gene ends were 5 bases for V and 5 bases for J; bases not matched to a gene: 6. As DNA, the CDR3 is TGTGCCAGCAGGGGTGCGGGACAGTATGGCTACACCTTC. Its translation: CASRGAGQYGYTF.

V and J are TRBV2 and TRBJ2-1; 7 nucleotides match TRBD2. Germline-derived CDR1 and CDR2 are SNHLY and FYNNEI. CDR3 length: 15 amino acids. V was pared by 5 bases and J by 6 bases, with 10 bases of the junction left unmatched. CDR3 DNA: TGTGCCAGCAGTCTCGGGTCTAGCGGTTTCAATGAGCAGTTCTTC. This encodes CASSLGSSGFNEQFF.

This chain joins TRBV4-1 and TRBJ1-5, with D tentatively TRBD1 (6 bases). Trimming took off 0 bases at V and 0 bases at J, with 9 bases between the two ends. The CDR3 sequence is 16 residues long. In germline, CDR1 is MGHRA, CDR2 YSYEKL. The CDR3 DNA reads as TGCGCCAGCAGCCAAGAAAGGACAGATAGCAATCAGCCCCAGCATTTT. Translated, it gives CASSQERTDSNQPQHF.

In its sample, this clone was seen once. This chain uses TRBV5-4 with TRBJ2-4, with TRBD2 matching 8 bases. This CDR3 comprises 13 residues. Germline CDR1 is SGHNT and CDR2 is YYREEE (reference sequence). After removal of 4 bases from V and 7 bases from J, the junction contained 4 bases not matched to a gene. CDR3 nucleotide sequence: TGTGCCAGCAGCCAGGGGACTAGTAACATTCAGTACTTC. Translation gives CASSQGTSNIQYF.

The chain uses TRBV7-2 and TRBJ2-1, with TRBD2 identical over 8 bases. The CDR3 is 16 amino acids. V lost 3 bases to trimming and J lost 0 bases; unmatched junction nucleotides: 4. Germline-derived CDR1 and CDR2 are SGHTA and FQGNSA. DNA for the CDR3: TGTGCCAGCAGCTTTTTCAGCGGGAGCTCCTACAATGAGCAGTTCTTC. Protein sequence: CASSFFSGSSYNEQFF.

V usage is TRBV9 and J usage is TRBJ2-3; TRBD1 is a possible D gene (5 bases). Per the germline V gene, CDR1 is SGDLS and CDR2 is YYNGEE. The V and J ends lost 4 bases and 4 bases respectively, with 19 bases between them. The CDR3 totals 16 residues. CDR3 sequence: CASSPLLVGAPDTQYF. CDR3 bases: TGTGCCAGCAGCCCCCTGTTGGTAGGGGCCCCAGATACGCAGTATTTT. Complete variable domain (other parts from reference TRBV9 and TRBJ2-3): DSGVTQTPKHLITATGQRVTLRCSPRSGDLSVYWYQQSLDQGLQFLIQYYNGEERAKGNILERFSAQQFPDLHSELNLSSLELGDSALYFCASSPLLVGAPDTQYFGPGTRLTVL.

The chain is built from TRBV2 and TRBJ1-2; no firm D call. CDR1 is SNHLY and CDR2 is FYNNEI in the germline V gene. Trimming took 5 bases from V and 8 from J, leaving 9 bases between them. The CDR3 consists of 11 residues. CDR3 sequence reads: CASSPGGGYTF. The DNA for the CDR3 is TGTGCCAGCAGTCCCGGCGGAGGCTACACCTTC.

This clone was recorded a few times. The rearrangement uses TRBV5-4 and TRBJ2-1; the match to TRBD1 covers 8 bases. From germline, CDR1 is SGHNT and CDR2 YYREEE (reference sequence). The CDR3 is 14 amino acids. The J segment lost 8 bases and the V segment lost 3 bases, leaving 7 bases of the junction unmatched. CDR3 residues: CASSSGQGRHEQFF. The CDR3 DNA reads as TGTGCCAGCAGCTCAGGACAGGGAAGGCATGAGCAGTTCTTC.

The rearrangement links TRBV2 to TRBJ2-5; TRBD1 might be the D (5 bases). The V gene's germline CDR1 is SNHLY and CDR2 FYNNEI. The germline V and J ends were trimmed by 7 bases and 4 bases, with 16 bases remaining between them. The CDR3 runs to 14 residues. CDR3 nucleotide sequence: TGTGCCAGCATTGAGTCCAGGGTAGCAGAGACCCAGTACTTC. It yields the protein CASIESRVAETQYF.

The V and J genes are TRBV5-4 and TRBJ2-2, with TRBD2 matching 7 bases. Germline CDR1 reads SGHNT; CDR2 reads YYREEE (reference sequence). The CDR3 is 16 amino acids. The V and J ends lost 4 bases and 1 base, in that order; junction bases with no gene match: 7. CDR3 sequence (DNA): TGTGCCAGCAGCGTTGGACTAGTTGGGAACACCGGGGAGCTGTTTTTT. As protein: CASSVGLVGNTGELFF.

The chain recombines TRBV11-2 with TRBJ2-2; D is possibly TRBD1 (5 bases). Germline-derived CDR1 and CDR2 are SGHAT and FQNNGV. V lost 5 bases and J lost 6, with 13 bases in between. CDR3 length: 14 amino acids. The CDR3 DNA reads TGTGCCAGCAGCCCACAGGTGGCGGCCGGGGAGCTGTTTTTT. This sequence encodes CASSPQVAAGELFF.

This chain links TRBV2 with TRBJ2-1; D remains ambiguous. The germline CDR1 and CDR2 sequences are SNHLY and FYNNEI. Trimming left V 6 bases short and J 1 base short, with 13 bases between. There are 15 residues in the CDR3. The CDR3 protein is CASSESVLSYNEQFF. The CDR3, as DNA: TGTGCCAGCAGCGAATCAGTCTTGTCCTACAATGAGCAGTTCTTC.

This chain connects TRBV6-1 to TRBJ2-7; tentatively, D is TRBD1 (5 bases). CDR3 length equals 14 residues. V lost 6 bases and J lost 2, with 14 bases in between. Germline V gene lookup returns CDR1 MNHNS and CDR2 SASEGT. DNA for the CDR3: TGTGCCAGCAGCCCATCCCAGGGTCCCTACGAGCAGTACTTC. Residues: CASSPSQGPYEQYF.

The rearrangement joins TRBV6-5 to TRBJ2-7, with unresolved D. The CDR3 extends over 12 amino acids. Looked up from germline, CDR1 is MNHEY and CDR2 is SVGAGI. V was trimmed by 2 bases and J by 4 bases, leaving 6 bases between them. DNA of the CDR3: TGTGCCAGCAGTTACACCCAGTACGAGCAGTACTTC. Encoded protein: CASSYTQYEQYF.

This sequence joins TRBV5-1 and TRBJ2-1, with a possible D match to TRBD2 (6 bases). Germline V CDR1 and CDR2: SGHRS, YFSETQ. The CDR3 has 14 residues. V was pared by 4 bases and J by 2 bases, with 10 bases between. The DNA for the CDR3 is TGCGCCAGCAGCCCCGGGACTCCCTACAATGAGCAGTTCTTC. Residues: CASSPGTPYNEQFF.

Comment on this clone: At the DNA level, this CDR3 is encoded by other sequences in the same sample as well. The CDR3 reads CASSTGQGYEQYF. CDR3 DNA: TGTGCCAGCAGCACCGGACAGGGGTACGAGCAGTACTTC. The gene calls are TRBV7-2 and TRBJ2-7, with 9 bases that match TRBD1. The CDR3 spans 13 residues. CDR1 is SGHTA and CDR2 is FQGNSA in the germline V gene. V was pared by 5 bases and J by 4 bases, with 3 bases of the junction left unmatched. Supplemented by reference TRBV7-2 and TRBJ2-7, the full variable domain reads GAGVSQSPSNKVTEKGKDVELRCDPISGHTALYWYRQSLGQGLEFLIYFQGNSAPDKSGLPSDRFSAERTGGSVSTLTIQRTQQEDSAVYLCASSTGQGYEQYFGPGTRLTVT.

This sequence joins TRBV7-3 and TRBJ2-5, with 8 positions matching TRBD2. There are 15 residues in the CDR3. Germline lookup yields CDR1 SGHTA and CDR2 FQGTGA. With 5 bases clipped from V and 5 bases from J, the junction kept 10 bases outside the gene matches. The CDR3 region is CASSPSRTSLETQYF. As DNA, the CDR3 is TGTGCCAGCAGCCCAAGCCGGACTAGCCTGGAGACCCAGTACTTC. Full variable domain (outside the CDR3, taken from reference TRBV7-3 and TRBJ2-5): GAGVSQTPSNKVTEKGKYVELRCDPISGHTALYWYRQSLGQGPEFLIYFQGTGAADDSGLPNDRFFAVRPEGSVSTLKIQRTERGDSAVYLCASSPSRTSLETQYFGPGTRLLVL.

The chain is built from TRBV5-5 and TRBJ1-1; 7 bases match TRBD1. J lost 0 bases, V lost 2 bases, and 7 bases had no gene match. CDR3 length: 16 amino acids. CDR1 SGHKS and CDR2 YYEKEE come from the germline V gene (reference sequence). The CDR3 nucleotides read TGTGCCAGCAGCTTCCAAGGACAGGAGTTGAACACTGAAGCTTTCTTT. Protein: CASSFQGQELNTEAFF.